These 5 T cell receptor beta chains came from one sample sequenced in a study of CD8 T cells in Susac syndrome. An amount of RNA that ranged from about 0.45 to 1 ug was reverse transcribed with random hexamers. TCRdb passed the immunoSEQ multiplex PCR reads through MiXCR, listing each CDR3 protein once. The sample carries more than 120,000 distinct CDR3 sequences, 94% recorded once. Sequencing used CD4+ T cells from PBMCs. The receptors shown here come from a human donor in good health.

The chain joins TRBV27 to TRBJ1-1; TRBD1 is a possible D gene (5 bases). V was trimmed by 8 bases and J by 8 bases, leaving 9 bases between them. Germline V gene lookup returns CDR1 MNHEY and CDR2 SMNVEV (reference sequence). The CDR3 contains 10 residues. The CDR3: CASGRGEAFF. The CDR3 DNA reads TGTGCCAGCGGTCGGGGGGAAGCTTTCTTT.

The genes are TRBV19 and TRBJ1-5; perhaps TRBD1 as D (6 bases). The V and J ends lost 5 bases and 7 bases respectively, with 12 bases between them. The CDR3 is 13 amino acids. The V gene's germline CDR1 is LNHDA and CDR2 SQIVND (reference sequence). The CDR3 region is CASSQQGPQPQHF. The DNA for the CDR3 is TGTGCCAGTAGTCAACAGGGTCCCCAGCCCCAGCATTTT.

This sequence joins TRBV20-1 and TRBJ1-5, with a possible D match to TRBD1 (5 bases). V was clipped by 5 bases and J by 2 bases, with 10 bases between them. This CDR3 has 13 amino acids. Per germline, CDR1 DFQATT and CDR2 SNEGSKA (reference sequence). The CDR3 DNA is TGCAGTGCTCACAGGTACGGCAATCAGCCCCAGCATTTT. Its translation: CSAHRYGNQPQHF.

The chain combines TRBV20-1 with TRBJ1-5; D is perhaps TRBD1 (5 bases). Trimming took 6 bases from V and 5 from J, leaving 17 bases between them. Germline V gene data show CDR1 as DFQATT and CDR2 as SNEGSKA (reference sequence). The CDR3 has 14 amino acids. CDR3 protein: CSAVRQIGDQPQHF. CDR3 DNA: TGCAGTGCGGTCAGACAGATAGGAGATCAGCCCCAGCATTTT.

This sequence joins TRBV28 and TRBJ2-7; 8 bases are shared with TRBD1. Trimming removed 3 bases from V and 2 bases from J; junction bases left unmatched: 3. Germline values: CDR1 MDHEN, CDR2 SYDVKM. This CDR3 region has 14 residues. CDR3 sequence (DNA): TGTGCCAGCAGTTTCCAGGGGGCCCCCTACGAGCAGTACTTC. It specifies CASSFQGAPYEQYF.